Following are 22 T cell receptor beta chains from one sample sequenced in a study of siplizumab effects on memory and regulatory T cells. The assay was immunoSEQ multiplex PCR, and TCRdb's table has in-frame clones only and misses some. The table lists about 120,000 clones, approximately 94% of them singletons. Sequencing was done on a sample of non-Treg CD4+ T cells sorted from blood. These receptors all come from a human donor in good health.

The chain combines TRBV7-6 with TRBJ2-2, with 8 bases lining up with TRBD1. Looked up from germline, CDR1 is SGHVS and CDR2 is FNYEAQ. This CDR3 region has 17 residues. J lost 4 bases, V lost 5 bases, and 12 bases had no gene match. The CDR3 reads CASSPQGGTGGTGELFF. The CDR3 region has the DNA TGTGCCAGCAGCCCCCAGGGCGGGACAGGAGGCACCGGGGAGCTGTTTTTT.

The gene calls are TRBV5-1 and TRBJ1-1, with 8 bases that match TRBD1. CDR3 size: 16 residues. Trimming cost V 4 bases and J 4 bases; bases outside gene matches: 12. Germline V gene lookup returns CDR1 SGHRS and CDR2 YFSETQ. This chain's CDR3 is CASSQLSGGAATEAFF. The CDR3 DNA reads TGCGCCAGCAGCCAGCTATCAGGGGGCGCGGCCACTGAAGCTTTCTTT.

The rearrangement joins TRBV30 to TRBJ2-2; D might be TRBD2 (6 bases). The CDR3 runs 13 residues. CDR1 GTSNPN and CDR2 SVGIG come from the germline V gene (reference sequence). The CDR3 DNA sequence: TGTGCGAGGACTATTACGAACACCGGGGAGCTGTTTTTT. It translates to CARTITNTGELFF.

V usage is TRBV5-4 and J usage is TRBJ1-2; D not certain. This CDR3 region has 13 residues. With 2 bases removed from V and 4 bases from J, the gap between germline ends came to 9 bases. CDR1 and CDR2 (germline): SGHNT, YYREEE (reference sequence). Here the CDR3 DNA reads TGTGCCAGCAGCTTAGGCGGCGGCTATGGCTACACCTTC. This codes for CASSLGGGYGYTF.

The chain carries TRBV18 and TRBJ1-6; D uncertain. Germline lookup yields CDR1 KGHSH and CDR2 LQKENI. CDR3 length equals 15 residues. V was clipped by 1 base and J by 6 bases, with 10 bases between them. The CDR3 sequence: CASSPQQTANSPLHF. CDR3 nucleotides: TGTGCCAGCTCACCACAGCAAACGGCTAATTCACCCCTCCACTTT.

This chain links TRBV7-8 with TRBJ2-5, with D possibly matching TRBD1 (5 bases). The CDR3 is 14 amino acids. CDR1 and CDR2 (germline): SGHVS, FQNEAQ. Trimming removed 4 bases at V and 1 base at J, with 10 bases between. The CDR3 protein is CASSYRQIQETQYF. The CDR3 region has the DNA TGTGCCAGCAGCTACCGACAGATCCAAGAGACCCAGTACTTC. Supplemented by reference TRBV7-8 and TRBJ2-5, the full variable domain reads GAGVSQSPRYKVAKRGQDVALRCDPISGHVSLFWYQQALGQGPEFLTYFQNEAQLDKSGLPSDRFFAERPEGSVSTLKIQRTQQEDSAVYLCASSYRQIQETQYFGPGTRLLVL.

The chain employs TRBV6-6 and TRBJ2-1; 8 bases match TRBD1. Germline lookup yields CDR1 MNHNY and CDR2 SVGAGI (reference sequence). With 6 bases clipped from V and 6 bases from J, the junction kept 10 bases outside the gene matches. This CDR3 contains 15 residues. The CDR3 loop reads CASSKDRGRVNEQFF. The CDR3 DNA follows: TGTGCCAGCAGCAAAGACAGGGGAAGGGTCAATGAGCAGTTCTTC.

The chain carries TRBV29-1 and TRBJ2-5; D is unclear. Germline CDR1 SQVTM, CDR2 ANQGSEA. V was cut by 4 bases and J by 1 base, with 4 bases left in between. The CDR3 spans 11 residues. The CDR3 DNA sequence: TGCAGCGTTGCCGTCCAAGAGACCCAGTACTTC. Translating gives CSVAVQETQYF.

The V gene is TRBV9, the J gene TRBJ2-7; 10 positions agree with TRBD2. The germline gives CDR1 SGDLS, CDR2 YYNGEE. V was clipped by 0 bases and J by 3 bases; unmatched bases: 3. The CDR3 runs to 15 residues. The CDR3 region is CASSVEEREGYEQYF. CDR3 coding DNA: TGTGCCAGCAGCGTAGAGGAGCGGGAGGGCTACGAGCAGTACTTC.

The V call is TRBV11-2, the J call TRBJ2-5, with 7 bases that match TRBD2. CDR3 length equals 16 residues. Germline assignment: CDR1 SGHAT and CDR2 FQNNGV. The ends lost 1 base at V and 5 bases at J; junction bases unmatched: 10. This CDR3 is CASSLGSGGVRETQYF. As DNA, the CDR3 is TGTGCCAGCAGCTTAGGGAGTGGGGGGGTCCGGGAGACCCAGTACTTC.

The V gene is TRBV10-3, the J gene TRBJ2-1; D gene ambiguous. The CDR3 extends over 11 amino acids. The V gene lost 3 bases and the J gene lost 5 bases, with 2 bases spanning the gap. The germline gives CDR1 ENHRY, CDR2 SYGVKD. The CDR3 is CAISENNEQFF. CDR3 bases: TGTGCCATCAGTGAAAACAATGAGCAGTTCTTC.

The chain links TRBV6-5 to TRBJ1-1; the D gene is possibly TRBD1 (5 bases). The length of the CDR3 is 16 residues. The germline V and J ends were trimmed by 3 bases and 0 bases, with 14 bases remaining between them. Per germline, CDR1 MNHEY and CDR2 SVGAGI. CDR3 sequence reads: CASSYTLGGVNTEAFF. The CDR3 bases are TGTGCCAGCAGTTATACTCTCGGGGGAGTGAACACTGAAGCTTTCTTT.

The chain links TRBV7-9 to TRBJ2-7; 7 positions match TRBD1. Germline CDR1 SEHNR, CDR2 FQNEAQ (reference sequence). The trim removed 0 bases at V and 3 bases at J, leaving 8 bases unmatched. The CDR3 contains 16 residues. In DNA, the CDR3 is TGTGCCAGCAGCTTAGCGATAACAGGGGTGGGCTACGAGCAGTACTTC. This encodes CASSLAITGVGYEQYF.

The gene calls are TRBV10-3 and TRBJ1-3, with D uncertain. V lost 2 bases to trimming and J lost 6 bases, with 2 bases between them. The CDR3 is 11 residues long. Germline values: CDR1 ENHRY, CDR2 SYGVKD. CDR3 nucleotide sequence: TGTGCCATCAGTGAGACAAACACCATATATTTT. This encodes CAISETNTIYF.

This clone was detected a few times. V usage is TRBV2 and J usage is TRBJ2-1, with 13 bases identical to TRBD2. V lost 6 bases and J lost 6; bases outside the gene matches: 2. This CDR3 is built from 14 residues. Germline V gives CDR1 SNHLY, CDR2 FYNNEI. CDR3 nucleotides: TGTGCCAGCAGACGGACTAGCGGGAGCAATGAGCAGTTCTTC. This translates into CASRRTSGSNEQFF.

The chain combines TRBV20-1 with TRBJ1-4, with D uncertain. Trimming removed 5 bases at V and 4 bases at J, with 5 bases between. The germline gives CDR1 DFQATT, CDR2 SNEGSKA (reference sequence). The CDR3 has 11 amino acids. CDR3 sequence (DNA): TGCAGTGCTCGTCTTAATGAAAAACTGTTTTTT. Encoded protein: CSARLNEKLFF.

The rearrangement links TRBV18 to TRBJ2-1, with D perhaps matching TRBD1 (5 bases). CDR3 length: 13 amino acids. V shed 6 bases and J shed 5 bases, with 11 bases lying between them. Looked up from germline, CDR1 is KGHSH and CDR2 is LQKENI. CDR3 protein: CASSQGQHNEQFF. The CDR3 coding sequence is TGTGCCAGCTCTCAGGGCCAGCACAATGAGCAGTTCTTC.

The chain has TRBV19 and TRBJ2-6; 9 nucleotides align to TRBD1. V lost 10 bases and J lost 7; bases outside the gene matches: 11. The CDR3 consists of 15 residues. The germline gives CDR1 LNHDA, CDR2 SQIVND (reference sequence). CDR3 in amino acids: CATLKGQGGANVLTF. CDR3 coding DNA: TGTGCCACCCTCAAGGGACAGGGTGGTGCCAACGTCCTGACTTTC.

This clone was picked up a small number of times. V usage is TRBV29-1 and J usage is TRBJ1-1; no firm D call. The CDR3 contains 10 residues. The V gene's germline CDR1 is SQVTM and CDR2 ANQGSEA. Trimming pared 4 bases from V and 5 bases from J, leaving 5 bases between. CDR3 residues: CSVGATEAFF. The CDR3 DNA reads as TGCAGCGTTGGTGCGACTGAAGCTTTCTTT.

The chain employs TRBV5-1 and TRBJ2-2; the D gene could be TRBD1 or TRBD2 (5 bases each). V was clipped by 1 base and J by 1 base, with 11 bases between them. The CDR3 runs 16 residues. Germline V gives CDR1 SGHRS, CDR2 YFSETQ. CDR3 amino acids: CASSLMGVRNTGELFF. The CDR3, as DNA: TGCGCCAGCAGCTTGATGGGGGTACGGAACACCGGGGAGCTGTTTTTT.

The chain is built from TRBV5-8 and TRBJ1-4; D remains ambiguous. Looked up from germline, CDR1 is SGHTS and CDR2 is YDEGEE. V lost 6 bases and J 0 bases, leaving 15 bases between the germline ends. This CDR3 has 16 residues. The CDR3 spells CASTPSETTTNEKLFF. The CDR3 DNA sequence: TGTGCCAGCACCCCCTCGGAGACTACAACTAATGAAAAACTGTTTTTT. Based on the CDR3 plus reference TRBV5-8 and TRBJ1-4, the full variable domain is EAGVTQSPTHLIKTRGQQATLRCSPISGHTSVYWYQQALGLGLQFLLWYDEGEERNRGNFPPRFSGRQFPNYSSELNVNALELEDSALYLCASTPSETTTNEKLFFGSGTQLSVL.

The J gene is TRBJ2-1, the V gene TRBV9; D unresolved. Germline V gene lookup returns CDR1 SGDLS and CDR2 YYNGEE. Trimming took off 0 bases at V and 9 bases at J, with 4 bases between the two ends. The CDR3 length is 11 residues. CDR3 amino acids: CASSVGGEQFF. In DNA, the CDR3 is TGTGCCAGCAGCGTAGGGGGTGAGCAGTTCTTC.